One and the same sample provided the 25 T cell receptor beta chains below, sequenced in a study of blood T cell repertoires in COVID-19. Only in-frame clones appear in the TCRdb table, and some are missing; sequencing was by immunoSEQ multiplex PCR. The data show about 150,000 clones, around 89% seen once. The material sequenced was peripheral blood. The receptor source for this set is a man between 18 and 29 years old with COVID-19, enrolled during active disease.

The chain combines TRBV7-2 with TRBJ2-7; 8 bases are shared with TRBD2. The CDR3 covers 12 residues. Germline CDR1 is SGHTA and CDR2 is FQGNSA. V was pared by 2 bases and J by 11 bases, with 5 bases of the junction left unmatched. CDR3 loop: CASSLNSGTEYF. CDR3 nucleotide sequence: TGTGCCAGCAGCTTAAATAGCGGGACGGAGTACTTC.

This rearrangement joins TRBV19 to TRBJ2-7; a weak D match, TRBD2 (5 bases). This CDR3 is built from 13 residues. Germline CDR1 and CDR2: LNHDA and SQIVND (reference sequence). Trimming pared 5 bases from V and 6 bases from J, leaving 14 bases between. The CDR3 region is CASSWRKAGEQYF. For the CDR3, the DNA is TGTGCCAGTAGTTGGCGGAAGGCGGGCGAGCAGTACTTC.

Points on this clone: One end of the junction is discordant with germline, which a read error may explain. The chain combines TRBV7-7 with TRBJ2-5; 7 bases agree with TRBD2. CDR3 length: 16 amino acids. The germline CDR1 and CDR2 sequences are SSHAT and FNYEAQ (reference sequence). The CDR3 DNA sequence: TGTGCTAGCAGCTTAGGACTGGGGGGGAGCCAAGAGACCCAGTACTTC. Translation: CASSLGLGGSQETQYF.

The rearrangement joins TRBV5-1 to TRBJ1-1; the D is unclear. Trimming removed 5 bases at V and 1 base at J, with 9 bases between. Germline-derived CDR1 and CDR2 are SGHRS and YFSETQ. The CDR3 extends over 13 amino acids. The CDR3 bases are TGCGCCAGCAGAGGCCGACAGAACACTGAAGCTTTCTTT. It is translated as CASRGRQNTEAFF.

This chain uses TRBV2 with TRBJ1-1; TRBD1 is a possible D gene (6 bases). CDR1 SNHLY and CDR2 FYNNEI come from the germline V gene. This CDR3 has 14 amino acids. Trimming removed 8 bases at V and 5 bases at J, with 18 bases between. The CDR3 nucleotides are TGTGCCAGCTTGTCAGGGGTGGCGGTAACTGAAGCTTTCTTT. Amino acids: CASLSGVAVTEAFF.

This sequence joins TRBV25-1 and TRBJ2-7, with TRBD1 as a possible D gene (6 bases). This CDR3 is built from 16 residues. Trimming stripped 1 base from V and 0 bases from J, with 13 bases between. Germline values: CDR1 MGHDK, CDR2 SYGVNS. Here the CDR3 reads CASSELGRGFSYEQYF. Here the CDR3 DNA reads TGTGCCAGCAGTGAATTGGGCAGGGGATTCTCCTACGAGCAGTACTTC.

In regard to this clone: Other DNA sequences in this specimen translate into the identical CDR3. V usage is TRBV28 and J usage is TRBJ2-5; 10 bases agree with TRBD1. Trimming at V came to 4 bases and at J to 5 bases, leaving 7 bases not matched to a gene. CDR1 and CDR2 from the germline V gene are MDHEN and SYDVKM. The length of the CDR3 is 15 residues. In DNA, the CDR3 is TGTGCCAGCAGTTCTCCCGGGACAGGGGTCGAGACCCAGTACTTC. Its translation: CASSSPGTGVETQYF.

V is TRBV30 and J is TRBJ1-6; TRBD1 aligns across 9 bases. This CDR3 comprises 14 residues. The germline CDR1 and CDR2 sequences are GTSNPN and SVGIG (reference sequence). V dropped 4 bases and J dropped 7; count of bases not matched to a gene: 5. The CDR3 coding sequence is TGTGCCTGGACCCGTGGGACAGGGAATTCACCCCTCCACTTT. Its protein product is CAWTRGTGNSPLHF.

This clone appeared a single time. The rearrangement links TRBV6-6 to TRBJ1-2; perhaps TRBD1 as D (6 bases). Germline V CDR1 and CDR2: MNHNY, SVGAGI (reference sequence). Trimming took 2 bases from V and 2 from J, leaving 9 bases between them. The CDR3 totals 14 residues. CDR3 nucleotides: TGTGCCAGCAGTTACAGGACAGCAAACTATGGCTACACCTTC. Translating gives CASSYRTANYGYTF.

The V gene is TRBV4-1, the J gene TRBJ2-4; tentatively, D is TRBD2 (6 bases). Germline values: CDR1 MGHRA, CDR2 YSYEKL. The CDR3 is 16 residues long. Trimming shortened V by 8 bases and J by 9 bases, and 26 bases separated the two germline ends. The chain's CDR3 is CASGPGGTRPGGIQYF. In nucleotides, the CDR3 is TGCGCCAGCGGTCCTGGGGGGACGCGCCCTGGGGGCATTCAGTACTTC.

The rearrangement uses TRBV24-1 and TRBJ2-1; 9 positions match TRBD2. The V gene end was trimmed by 5 bases and the J gene end by 7 bases; junction bases not matched to a gene: 8. The CDR3 is 15 amino acids. Germline CDR1 and CDR2: KGHDR and SFDVKD. CDR3 residues: CATSALDSGRNEQFF. The DNA for the CDR3 is TGTGCCACCAGTGCCCTGGATAGCGGGAGAAATGAGCAGTTCTTC.

The chain has TRBV9 and TRBJ1-1; TRBD1 aligns across 9 bases. CDR3 size: 14 residues. Trimming removed 3 bases from V and 6 bases from J; junction bases left unmatched: 6. Germline CDR1 SGDLS, CDR2 YYNGEE. The CDR3 loop reads CASSDPGQGAEAFF. The CDR3 DNA reads TGTGCCAGCAGCGATCCGGGACAGGGTGCTGAAGCTTTCTTT.

This clone was observed a single time. This chain uses TRBV2 with TRBJ1-2; D is uncertain. Trimming took off 4 bases at V and 8 bases at J, with 17 bases between the two ends. The CDR3 spans 14 residues. Germline V gene lookup returns CDR1 SNHLY and CDR2 FYNNEI. The CDR3 sequence: CASSARGAGRGYTF. CDR3 DNA sequence: TGTGCCAGCAGTGCCAGAGGCGCGGGGAGGGGCTACACCTTC.

The chain uses TRBV6-6 and TRBJ2-3; 11 bases agree with TRBD2. Germline assignment: CDR1 MNHNY and CDR2 SVGAGI (reference sequence). This CDR3 contains 16 residues. V was clipped by 5 bases and J by 2 bases; unmatched bases: 6. DNA for the CDR3: TGTGCCAGCAGTCCCGGGACTAGCGGTCACACAGATACGCAGTATTTT. Its protein product is CASSPGTSGHTDTQYF.

This chain uses TRBV4-3 with TRBJ1-2; possible D gene TRBD1, 5 bases. The CDR3 runs to 12 residues. The germline V gene encodes CDR1 LGHNA and CDR2 YSLEER. V lost 5 bases and J lost 12, with 16 bases in between. The CDR3 is CASSIGGGENTF. For the CDR3, the DNA is TGCGCCAGCAGCATCGGGGGGGGTGAGAACACCTTC.

This clone is a singleton in its sample. J is TRBJ2-7 and V is TRBV7-9, with a weak D call TRBD1 (6 bases). Per germline, CDR1 SEHNR and CDR2 FQNEAQ (reference sequence). Trimming took 5 bases from V and 6 from J, leaving 17 bases between them. The CDR3 is 14 residues long. CDR3 sequence (DNA): TGTGCCAGCAGCCTCGGGTACACAGGGAGCGAGCAGTACTTC. This gives the protein CASSLGYTGSEQYF.

This chain uses TRBV19 with TRBJ1-2; TRBD1 matches 7 bases. V shed 4 bases, J shed 9 bases, and the junction held 17 bases outside the gene matches. The CDR3 totals 16 residues. Germline V gene sequence: CDR1 LNHDA, CDR2 SQIVND (reference sequence). CDR3 sequence: CASSTSTPGQTTSYTF. The CDR3 nucleotides read TGTGCCAGTAGTACCTCTACTCCGGGACAGACCACGAGCTACACCTTC.

This clone came up once. This chain connects TRBV28 to TRBJ2-7; 13 positions agree with TRBD2. V shed 4 bases and J 4 bases; nucleotides not matched to a gene: 4. Germline CDR1 reads MDHEN; CDR2 reads SYDVKM. This CDR3 has 15 amino acids. In DNA form, the CDR3 reads TGTGCCAGCAGTTCCGGGACTAGCGGGACATACGAGCAGTACTTC. Translation: CASSSGTSGTYEQYF.

The V call is TRBV27, the J call TRBJ1-2; D remains ambiguous. Trimming cost V 0 bases and J 6 bases, with 8 bases left between them. The CDR3 totals 13 residues. Germline CDR1 reads MNHEY; CDR2 reads SMNVEV (reference sequence). The CDR3 DNA is TGTGCCAGCAGTTTATCGCAACGGGATGGCTACACCTTC. It translates to CASSLSQRDGYTF.

This sequence joins TRBV3-1 (or the pseudogene TRBV3-2) and TRBJ2-1, with 8 bases identical to TRBD2. J was trimmed by 7 bases and V by 4 bases; bases with no gene match: 12. Per the germline V gene, CDR1 is LGHDT and CDR2 is YNNKEL (reference sequence). CDR3 length: 16 amino acids. This CDR3 is CASSLLIAGPRNEQFF. The CDR3 region has the DNA TGTGCCAGCAGCCTGCTAATAGCGGGACCTCGGAATGAGCAGTTCTTC.

The V call is TRBV10-1, the J call TRBJ2-7, with D uncertain. Trimming stripped 3 bases from V and 1 base from J, with 4 bases between. In germline, CDR1 is WNHNN, CDR2 SYGVQD (reference sequence). This CDR3 region has 12 residues. The chain's CDR3 is CASSDSSYEQYF. CDR3 coding DNA: TGCGCCAGCAGTGATTCGTCCTACGAGCAGTACTTC.

The genes are TRBV4-3 and TRBJ1-1, with no clear D. V was cut by 4 bases and J by 5 bases, with 20 bases left in between. Germline CDR1 and CDR2: LGHNA and YSLEER. This CDR3 has 16 residues. CDR3: CASSPRRATPGTEAFF. For the CDR3, the DNA is TGCGCCAGCAGCCCGCGTAGGGCAACCCCGGGGACTGAAGCTTTCTTT.

The chain is built from TRBV30 and TRBJ1-4, with D unclear. The CDR3 length is 11 residues. Germline CDR1 GTSNPN, CDR2 SVGIG (reference sequence). Between the trimmed V and J ends, which lost 2 bases and 8 bases, there was a span of 6 bases. This chain's CDR3 is CAWSTQEKLFF. The CDR3 DNA reads as TGTGCCTGGAGTACCCAGGAAAAACTGTTTTTT.

The chain has TRBV3-1 (or the pseudogene TRBV3-2) and TRBJ2-1; 7 bases are a match to TRBD2. The V gene's germline CDR1 is LGHDT and CDR2 YNNKEL (reference sequence). V lost 4 bases, J lost 7 bases, and 10 bases stayed unmatched. The CDR3 consists of 15 residues. This CDR3 is CASSRRAGELNEQFF. Here the CDR3 DNA reads TGTGCCAGCAGCCGACGGGCGGGAGAGTTAAATGAGCAGTTCTTC.

The chain recombines TRBV4-1 with TRBJ2-5, with 8 bases that match TRBD2. Germline values: CDR1 MGHRA, CDR2 YSYEKL. V lost 3 bases, J lost 7 bases, and 10 bases stayed unmatched. This CDR3 has 15 residues. The DNA of the CDR3 is TGCGCCAGCAGCCACCCTGGCGGGGGGACGGGGACCCAGTACTTC. Protein product: CASSHPGGGTGTQYF.